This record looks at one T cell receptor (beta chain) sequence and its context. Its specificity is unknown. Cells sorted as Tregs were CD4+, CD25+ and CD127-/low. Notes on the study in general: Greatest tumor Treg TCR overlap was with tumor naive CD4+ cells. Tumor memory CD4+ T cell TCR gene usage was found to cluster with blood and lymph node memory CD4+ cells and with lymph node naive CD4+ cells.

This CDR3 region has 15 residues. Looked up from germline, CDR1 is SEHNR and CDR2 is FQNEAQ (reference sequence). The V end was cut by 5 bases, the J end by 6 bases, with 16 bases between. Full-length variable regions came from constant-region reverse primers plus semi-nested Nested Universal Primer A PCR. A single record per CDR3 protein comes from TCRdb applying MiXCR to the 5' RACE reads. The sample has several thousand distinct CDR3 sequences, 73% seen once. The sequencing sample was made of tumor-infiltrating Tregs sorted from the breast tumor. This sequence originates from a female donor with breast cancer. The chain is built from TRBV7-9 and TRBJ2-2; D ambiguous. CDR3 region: CASSQDAARSGELFF. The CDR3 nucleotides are TGTGCCAGCAGCCAGGACGCCGCTAGGTCCGGGGAGCTGTTTTTT.